The next 19 T cell receptor beta chains were all read from a single sample in a study of blood T cell repertoires in COVID-19. Method: immunoSEQ multiplex PCR; TCRdb's copy keeps in-frame clones and lacks some. Of around 200,000 clones listed, around 85% were seen once; the top ten hold 6.2%. Material for sequencing was PBMCs or T cells enriched from blood (not recorded which). The origin of the receptors is a man aged 35 to 55 who had recovered from COVID-19.

The chain carries TRBV5-1 and TRBJ2-2; 7 positions match TRBD2. V dropped 0 bases and J dropped 1; count of bases not matched to a gene: 6. The germline V gene encodes CDR1 SGHRS and CDR2 YFSETQ. The CDR3 spans 17 residues. The CDR3 region has the DNA TGCGCCAGCAGCTTGGAAGTCCGCGGGGGGAACACCGGGGAGCTGTTTTTT. Translating gives CASSLEVRGGNTGELFF.

V and J are TRBV2 and TRBJ2-1; D not certain. The CDR3 contains 10 residues. Germline V gene data show CDR1 as SNHLY and CDR2 as FYNNEI. Trimming stripped 7 bases from V and 6 bases from J, with 4 bases between. CDR3 nucleotide sequence: TGTGCCAGCACCTCCAATGAGCAGTTCTTC. Its protein product is CASTSNEQFF.

This clone has a handful of counts. The sample carries other DNA sequences with the same CDR3. This chain uses TRBV28 with TRBJ1-5, with D unclear. CDR1 is MDHEN and CDR2 is SYDVKM in the germline V gene. The CDR3 runs to 14 residues. Trimming left V 2 bases short and J 0 bases short, with 5 bases between. The CDR3 DNA sequence: TGTGCCAGCAGTTTAGGGCCTAGCAATCAGCCCCAGCATTTT. Amino acid sequence: CASSLGPSNQPQHF.

The CDR3 DNA reads as TGCGCCAGCAGCCCGTACCCGCCGGAGACAGGGATGTGGGAGACCCAGTACTTC. This codes for CASSPYPPETGMWETQYF. V and J are TRBV4-1 and TRBJ2-5, with TRBD1 matching over 7 bases. The germline V gene has CDR1 MGHRA and CDR2 YSYEKL. This CDR3 comprises 18 residues. J was trimmed by 5 bases and V by 4 bases; bases with no gene match: 19.

The chain combines TRBV18 with TRBJ2-7; 8 bases agree with TRBD1. CDR3 size: 15 residues. V dropped 2 bases and J dropped 2; count of bases not matched to a gene: 5. Per the germline V gene, CDR1 is KGHSH and CDR2 is LQKENI. CDR3 coding DNA: TGTGCCAGCTCACCAAGGACAGGGTTTACCTACGAGCAGTACTTC. Translating it yields CASSPRTGFTYEQYF.

This chain uses TRBV11-2 with TRBJ2-7, with D perhaps matching TRBD1 (5 bases). This CDR3 comprises 13 residues. Trimming removed 1 base from V and 2 bases from J, with 6 bases in between. Germline CDR1 and CDR2: SGHAT and FQNNGV. The CDR3 coding sequence is TGTGCCAGCAGCTTAGGACAGACCTACGAGCAGTACTTC. As protein: CASSLGQTYEQYF.

The chain joins TRBV29-1 to TRBJ2-7, with 7 bases matching TRBD1. Germline trimming cut 5 bases from V and 2 bases from J; bases unmatched to any gene: 9. CDR3 size: 14 residues. Per germline, CDR1 SQVTM and CDR2 ANQGSEA. CDR3 region: CSVSSFGTAYEQYF. The DNA for the CDR3 is TGCAGCGTTTCTAGTTTCGGGACAGCCTACGAGCAGTACTTC.

J is TRBJ2-7 and V is TRBV29-1, with 7 bases matching TRBD2. Germline CDR1 and CDR2: SQVTM and ANQGSEA. Trimming at V came to 1 base and at J to 2 bases, leaving 5 bases not matched to a gene. The length of the CDR3 is 14 residues. CDR3 sequence (DNA): TGCAGCGTTGAAGGTTGGGGGGGACCCTACGAGCAGTACTTC. Translated, it gives CSVEGWGGPYEQYF.

In its sample, this clone was seen once. The chain recombines TRBV5-1 with TRBJ1-3, with D unresolved. Germline CDR1 reads SGHRS; CDR2 reads YFSETQ. The V and J ends lost 7 bases and 3 bases respectively, with 11 bases between them. The CDR3 has 13 residues. CDR3 loop: CASSEGNGNTIYF. In DNA form, the CDR3 reads TGCGCCAGCTCGGAGGGTAATGGAAACACCATATATTTT. The full variable domain, rest sourced from reference TRBV5-1 and TRBJ1-3, is KAGVTQTPRYLIKTRGQQVTLSCSPISGHRSVSWYQQTPGQGLQFLFEYFSETQRNKGNFPGRFSGRQFSNSRSEMNVSTLELGDSALYLCASSEGNGNTIYFGEGSWLTVV.

In this sample, this clone turned up once. The CDR3 sequence: CASSLETPYGYTF. In DNA, the CDR3 is TGTGCCAGCAGCCTAGAAACTCCATATGGCTACACCTTC. The chain combines TRBV28 with TRBJ1-2, with D unresolved. V was trimmed by 6 bases and J by 5 bases, leaving 13 bases between them. The CDR3 consists of 13 residues. CDR1 and CDR2 from the germline V gene are MDHEN and SYDVKM.

This clone came up once. The chain employs TRBV15 and TRBJ2-2; D is possibly TRBD1 (6 bases). This CDR3 comprises 14 residues. V was cut by 4 bases and J by 13 bases, with 19 bases left in between. The V gene's germline CDR1 is LNHNV and CDR2 YYDKDF (reference sequence). The CDR3 sequence: CATSTQVAGVALFF. CDR3 bases: TGTGCCACCAGCACCCAAGTAGCAGGGGTAGCGCTGTTTTTT.

This chain links TRBV27 with TRBJ1-2, with D uncertain. The V end was cut by 8 bases, the J end by 9 bases, with 22 bases between. From germline, CDR1 is MNHEY and CDR2 SMNVEV (reference sequence). The CDR3 extends over 14 amino acids. This CDR3 reads CASGLGGDFRSYTF. CDR3 DNA: TGTGCCAGCGGGCTTGGAGGCGACTTCAGGAGCTACACCTTC.

This clone was recorded a few times. The V and J genes are TRBV19 and TRBJ2-3, with a tentative D call TRBD2 (5 bases). This CDR3 is 14 amino acids long. Per germline, CDR1 LNHDA and CDR2 SQIVND (reference sequence). V was pared by 10 bases and J by 1 base, with 15 bases between. CDR3 loop: CATWTLRRTDTQYF. The CDR3 DNA reads TGTGCCACCTGGACTCTCCGACGCACAGATACGCAGTATTTT.

The rearrangement uses TRBV7-3 and TRBJ2-1; 7 bases align to TRBD1. Germline-derived CDR1 and CDR2 are SGHTA and FQGTGA. This CDR3 has 15 residues. The V segment lost 3 bases and the J segment 4 bases; nucleotides outside the gene matches: 6. The CDR3 coding sequence is TGTGCCAGCAGCTTCGACAGGGCCTCTTACAATGAGCAGTTCTTC. It translates to CASSFDRASYNEQFF.

CDR3 sequence: CASSIDRARDTQYF. Written as DNA, the CDR3 is TGTGCCAGTAGTATAGACAGGGCGAGAGATACGCAGTATTTT. V gene TRBV19 combines with J gene TRBJ2-3, with D perhaps matching TRBD1 (5 bases). V was pared by 0 bases and J by 5 bases, with 9 bases between. The CDR3 runs 14 residues. The V gene's germline CDR1 is LNHDA and CDR2 SQIVND (reference sequence).

This chain links TRBV11-3 with TRBJ2-3; 9 bases are a match to TRBD2. CDR1 and CDR2 from the germline V gene are SGHNT and YENEEA. This CDR3 has 15 amino acids. Trimming at V came to 3 bases and at J to 2 bases, leaving 3 bases not matched to a gene. DNA of the CDR3: TGTGCCAGCAGCTTTAGCGGGGGACTCACAGATACGCAGTATTTT. Translating gives CASSFSGGLTDTQYF.

V gene TRBV4-1 combines with J gene TRBJ2-3; tentative D call: TRBD2 (6 bases). The germline V gene encodes CDR1 MGHRA and CDR2 YSYEKL. The CDR3 length is 15 residues. Trimming stripped 4 bases from V and 2 bases from J, with 13 bases between. DNA of the CDR3: TGCGCCAGCAGCCCTAGCGCCTCCACCACAGATACGCAGTATTTT. Its translation: CASSPSASTTDTQYF.

This clone was counted a single time. V usage is TRBV5-1 and J usage is TRBJ1-2; 11 nucleotides align to TRBD1. The germline gives CDR1 SGHRS, CDR2 YFSETQ. V shed 4 bases and J 1 base; nucleotides not matched to a gene: 3. The CDR3 has 15 residues. Here the CDR3 reads CASSGGTGGNYGYTF. Written as DNA, the CDR3 is TGCGCCAGCAGCGGAGGGACAGGGGGTAACTATGGCTACACCTTC.

The J gene is TRBJ2-2, the V gene TRBV19; 10 bases align to TRBD1. V lost 7 bases to trimming and J lost 2 bases; unmatched junction nucleotides: 7. The CDR3 runs to 16 residues. Germline values: CDR1 LNHDA, CDR2 SQIVND (reference sequence). The chain's CDR3 is CASTLRDRGNTGELFF. The CDR3 DNA follows: TGTGCCAGTACCCTCCGGGACAGGGGTAACACCGGGGAGCTGTTTTTT.